This is a list of T cell receptor beta chains from one sample in a study of T cell responses to AZD1222 COVID-19 vaccine. TCRdb's table, derived via immunoSEQ multiplex PCR, lists solely in-frame clones and lacks some. The sample comprises 90,000 to 120,000 clones, 75% to 90% of which are singletons, and approximately 4.3% rests with the top ten. Sequenced material: peripheral blood, taken on day 0 of AZD1222 vaccination. The receptors stem from an adult in good health. Both conserved end residues are part of each CDR3. A D gene is named only where the DNA matches it firmly. Clone size, where shown, is once, few, many, or a class for clones that have expanded.

j_call	d_call	v_call	clone_size	cdr3_aa	cdr3_nt
TRBJ1-6	-	TRBV4-1	-	CASSRLTDSSYNSPLHF	TGCGCCAGCAGCCGCCTAACGGACAGCTCCTATAATTCACCCCTCCACTTT
TRBJ2-5	TRBD2	TRBV4-1	once	CASSQVPLRGASGKETQYF	TGCGCCAGCAGCCAAGTGCCCCTGAGGGGGGCTAGCGGGAAAGAGACCCAGTACTTC
TRBJ1-2	-	TRBV19	-	CASSGQLLDGYTF	TGTGCCAGTAGCGGACAGCTTTTAGATGGCTACACCTTC
TRBJ1-5	-	TRBV6-2/TRBV6-3	-	CASSYRAGVNQPQHF	TGTGCCAGCAGTTATAGGGCAGGGGTCAATCAGCCCCAGCATTTT
TRBJ1-5	-	TRBV7-9	-	CASSFAGAGNQPQHF	TGTGCCAGCAGCTTTGCGGGAGCGGGCAATCAGCCCCAGCATTTT
TRBJ2-5	-	TRBV5-1	-	CASSFSLASETQYF	TGCGCCAGCAGCTTTTCCTTAGCTTCTGAGACCCAGTACTTC
TRBJ2-1	-	TRBV3-1/TRBV3-2	-	CASSHARGGNEQFF	TGTGCCAGCAGCCACGCTAGGGGAGGAAATGAGCAGTTCTTC
TRBJ2-7	TRBD1	TRBV14	-	CASSQARDRKYEQYF	TGTGCCAGCAGCCAAGCCCGGGACAGGAAATACGAGCAGTACTTC
TRBJ1-2	-	TRBV24-1	-	CATSDSWVYGYTF	TGTGCCACCAGTGATTCGTGGGTCTATGGCTACACCTTC
TRBJ1-5	TRBD1	TRBV19	-	CASSIRDRGPGRQPQHF	TGTGCCAGTAGTATTCGGGACAGGGGGCCGGGGCGTCAGCCCCAGCATTTT
TRBJ1-5	-	TRBV2	-	CASSIRQNNQPQHF	TGTGCCAGCAGTATTCGACAGAACAATCAGCCCCAGCATTTT
TRBJ1-1	-	TRBV7-6	few	CASSWVNRADTEAFF	TGTGCCAGCAGCTGGGTTAATAGGGCAGACACTGAAGCTTTCTTT
TRBJ2-1	-	TRBV7-3	-	CASSLSGSEQFF	TGTGCCAGCAGCTTAAGTGGGAGTGAGCAGTTCTTC
TRBJ1-2	-	TRBV25-1	-	CASSEPSSYGYTF	TGTGCCAGCAGTGAACCGAGTAGCTATGGCTACACCTTC
TRBJ2-3	-	TRBV6-1	-	CASSEEEGGMDTQYF	TGTGCCAGCAGTGAAGAGGAGGGGGGGATGGATACGCAGTATTTT
TRBJ1-3	-	TRBV12-3/TRBV12-4	once	CASSPGGGNTIYF	TGTGCCAGCAGTCCGGGGGGAGGAAACACCATATATTTT
TRBJ1-6	-	TRBV27	-	CASNEGNSPLHF	TGTGCCAGCAACGAGGGAAATTCACCCCTCCACTTT
TRBJ2-5	TRBD1	TRBV15	-	CATSRDRGKETQYF	TGTGCCACCAGCCGGGACAGGGGGAAAGAGACCCAGTACTTC
TRBJ2-7	-	TRBV13	-	CASSLGPGGYEQYF	TGTGCCAGCAGCTTAGGTCCAGGAGGCTACGAGCAGTACTTC
TRBJ2-2	-	TRBV25-1	-	CASSEPGSSGGELFF	TGTGCCAGCAGTGAACCCGGTTCCTCAGGCGGGGAGCTGTTTTTT
TRBJ1-5	-	TRBV28	once	CASSPLGRRGQPQHF	TGTGCCAGCAGCCCGTTGGGTAGGCGGGGGCAGCCCCAGCATTTT
TRBJ2-5	TRBD2	TRBV27	-	CASSFQRGGETQYF	TGTGCCAGCAGTTTCCAGCGGGGAGGGGAGACCCAGTACTTC
TRBJ1-1	-	TRBV9	few	CASSDSEAFF	TGTGCCAGCAGCGACTCGGAAGCTTTCTTT
TRBJ1-4	-	TRBV30	-	CAWSPSSSWEYEKLFF	TGTGCCTGGAGTCCTTCTTCATCTTGGGAGTATGAAAAACTGTTTTTT
TRBJ1-6	TRBD1	TRBV5-4	-	CASSIGQGGNSPLHF	TGTGCCAGCAGCATAGGACAGGGCGGAAATTCACCCCTCCACTTT
TRBJ2-7	-	TRBV5-4	-	CASSLPHVDEQYF	TGTGCCAGCAGCTTGCCCCACGTCGACGAGCAGTACTTC
TRBJ2-7	TRBD2	TRBV5-6	-	CASSPTLREDYEQYF	TGTGCCAGCAGCCCCACACTCCGGGAGGATTACGAGCAGTACTTC
TRBJ1-2	TRBD1	TRBV5-3	-	CARSPRRGQAEPYGYTF	TGTGCCAGAAGCCCCCGGAGGGGGCAGGCAGAACCTTATGGCTACACCTTC
TRBJ1-2	TRBD1	TRBV5-8	once	CASSWAGTGNYGYTF	TGTGCCAGCAGCTGGGCCGGGACAGGAAACTATGGCTACACCTTC
TRBJ1-1	TRBD1	TRBV7-2	-	CASSLDTVGSRGRDTEAFF	TGTGCCAGCAGCTTAGACACGGTCGGCTCCAGGGGGCGCGACACTGAAGCTTTCTTT
TRBJ2-7	-	TRBV7-9	-	CASSFGDGIYEQYF	TGTGCCAGCAGCTTCGGGGACGGGATCTACGAGCAGTACTTC
TRBJ1-2	-	TRBV6-5	-	CASSYTGPYGYTF	TGTGCCAGCAGTTACACGGGACCGTATGGCTACACCTTC
TRBJ1-3	-	TRBV5-6	-	CASSFFGNTIYF	TGTGCCAGCAGCTTCTTTGGAAACACCATATATTTT
TRBJ1-2	TRBD1	TRBV10-3	few	CAITTGGESYGYTF	TGTGCCATCACGACAGGGGGCGAGAGCTATGGCTACACCTTC
TRBJ2-7	TRBD1	TRBV27	-	CASRRDRALDEQYF	TGTGCCAGCAGACGGGACAGGGCTCTCGACGAGCAGTACTTC
TRBJ2-4	TRBD1	TRBV18	-	CASSHSSRDRVWAIQYF	TGTGCCAGCTCGCACTCGTCCCGGGACAGGGTCTGGGCCATTCAGTACTTC
TRBJ1-6	-	TRBV27	-	CASSPLTGLYNSPLHF	TGTGCCAGCAGTCCCCTAACAGGGCTCTATAATTCACCCCTCCACTTT
TRBJ2-7	-	TRBV4-3	-	CASSQEPAGRSREQYF	TGCGCCAGCAGCCAAGAACCGGCGGGACGATCCCGCGAGCAGTACTTC
TRBJ2-7	-	TRBV7-6	-	CASSLAGHLYEQYF	TGTGCCAGCAGCTTAGCAGGACATCTGTACGAGCAGTACTTC
TRBJ2-7	-	TRBV7-2	-	CASSPPRVPYEQYF	TGTGCCAGCAGCCCCCCCAGGGTGCCCTACGAGCAGTACTTC